Reported below is one T cell receptor beta chain. Its antigen is currently unknown. From germline, CDR1 is SGHTA and CDR2 FQGNSA. The CDR3 is 14 residues long. The ends were cut back, 3 bases at V and 7 bases at J, with 13 bases in the middle. New diagnoses, under 2 months' duration, and ages 18 to 65 characterized the hyperthyroidism patients. Using RNA transcripts, the TCR beta CDR3 regions were amplified. Second-round multiplex PCR came after first-round RT-PCR with HTBI primers. MiXCR was run by TCRdb on the multiplex PCR reads, yielding one entry per CDR3 protein. The repertoire holds over a million distinct CDR3 sequences, with roughly two fifths as singletons. The data stem from a study of Graves' ophthalmopathy and Graves' hyperthyroidism. General study points: An approximately 82% specificity and around 86% sensitivity were achieved by a 13-signature model that separated ophthalmopathy from stable hyperthyroidism. The majority of expanded thyroid clonotypes above 0.001 frequency also occurred in blood.

This chain connects TRBV7-2 to TRBJ1-5; D may be TRBD1 (5 bases). The sequence was collected from an adult man with Graves' hyperthyroidism. Source material: peripheral blood or thyroid tissue (not recorded which). The CDR3 here is CASSFAGGGQPQHF. In DNA form, the CDR3 reads TGTGCCAGCAGCTTTGCGGGGGGAGGGCAGCCCCAGCATTTT.